This is a list of T cell receptor beta chains from one sample in a study of T-cell reconstitution after alpha-beta-depleted transplantation in children. TCRdb used MiXCR to reprocess the PCR reads, holding one entry per CDR3 protein. The data contain 250,000 to 300,000 distinct CDR3 sequences, 7.5% to 9% of them seen just once; the ten biggest clones take up approximately 9%. Sequences were derived from peripheral blood, sampled 360 days after TCRalphabeta/CD19-depleted stem cell transplant. The receptors originated from a female patient under 10 years old who had a stem cell transplant for Fanconi anemia, so the T cells may come from the graft donor. Each CDR3 is given with its conserved first and last residue. The order of the fields is D gene, J gene, V gene, clone size, CDR3 protein, CDR3 DNA. The D gene is left open where the match is weak. Expanded clones are given a class, and other clones once, few, many or no size at all.

>.|TRBJ2-2|TRBV5-4|few
CASSLDQRRTNTGELFF
TGTGCCAGCAGCTTGGACCAGCGGCGAACGAACACCGGGGAGCTGTTTTTT
>TRBD2|TRBJ2-1|TRBV6-1|many
CASKIAGGRHEQFF
TGTGCCAGCAAAATAGCGGGGGGGCGGCATGAGCAGTTCTTC
>.|TRBJ1-2|TRBV28|few
CASKTGLYGYTF
TGTGCCAGCAAGACAGGCCTGTATGGCTACACCTTC
>.|TRBJ1-6|TRBV12-3/TRBV12-4|many
CASSSWSSSYNSPLHF
TGTGCCAGCAGTTCCTGGTCGAGCTCCTATAATTCACCCCTCCACTTT
>.|TRBJ2-1|TRBV18|.
CASSPKGGNYNEQFF
TGTGCCAGCTCACCCAAAGGCGGGAACTACAATGAGCAGTTCTTC
>.|TRBJ2-3|TRBV2|many
CASRIQWLDTQYF
TGTGCCAGCAGGATACAGTGGTTGGATACGCAGTATTTT
>.|TRBJ2-3|TRBV21-1|many
CASSKELAGSTDTQYF
TGTGCCAGCAGCAAGGAACTAGCGGGATCCACAGATACGCAGTATTTT
>.|TRBJ2-7|TRBV6-5|.
CASSYSTPDYEQYF
TGTGCCAGCAGTTACTCCACCCCTGACTACGAGCAGTACTTC
>TRBD1|TRBJ2-7|TRBV11-3|few
CASSPAGTGIYEQYF
TGTGCCAGCAGCCCCGCCGGGACAGGGATCTACGAGCAGTACTTC
>.|TRBJ2-1|TRBV7-6|many
CASSLSSGGSLNEQFF
TGTGCCAGCAGCTTAAGTAGTGGGGGATCCCTCAATGAGCAGTTCTTC
>.|TRBJ2-5|TRBV20-1|.
CSARDDRLQETQYF
TGCAGTGCTAGAGACGACCGACTCCAAGAGACCCAGTACTTC
>TRBD2|TRBJ2-3|TRBV7-3|many
CASSSGLAGTSDTQYF
TGTGCCAGCAGCTCGGGACTAGCGGGAACCTCAGATACGCAGTATTTT
>TRBD2|TRBJ2-3|TRBV7-9|many
CASSSSGRATDTQYF
TGTGCCAGCAGCTCTAGCGGGAGGGCCACAGATACGCAGTATTTT
>TRBD2|TRBJ2-7|TRBV7-8|few
CASSSLSGLTYEQYF
TGTGCCAGCAGCTCCCTTAGCGGGCTAACCTACGAGCAGTACTTC
>TRBD1|TRBJ1-1|TRBV5-1|many
CASTPGTGLMNTEAFF
TGCGCCAGCACCCCCGGGACAGGCCTCATGAACACTGAAGCTTTCTTT
>.|TRBJ2-4|TRBV28|many
CASRMTVSNIQYF
TGTGCCAGCAGGATGACAGTGTCAAACATTCAGTACTTC
>.|TRBJ1-3|TRBV5-1|few
CASSYAPTTASGNTIYF
TGCGCCAGCAGCTACGCCCCGACGACTGCCTCTGGAAACACCATATATTTT
>.|TRBJ2-3|TRBV20-1|.
CSASAGTDTQYF
TGCAGTGCTAGTGCGGGTACAGATACGCAGTATTTT
>.|TRBJ1-1|TRBV4-3|few
CASSQSVRGNTEAFF
TGCGCCAGCAGCCAGAGCGTTCGGGGGAACACTGAAGCTTTCTTT
>TRBD1|TRBJ2-7|TRBV6-2/TRBV6-3|many
CASSLTGTGGSYEQYF
TGTGCCAGCAGTTTAACCGGGACAGGGGGTTCCTACGAGCAGTACTTC
>.|TRBJ2-1|TRBV27|few
CASSLVVRPRGEQFF
TGTGCCAGCAGTTTGGTTGTCAGACCAAGGGGTGAGCAGTTCTTC
>.|TRBJ2-2|TRBV15|many
CATSRDSFRQTLNTGELFF
TGTGCCACCAGCAGAGATTCTTTCAGACAGACCCTGAACACCGGGGAGCTGTTTTTT
>.|TRBJ2-1|TRBV28|.
CASVGGLRSYNEQFF
TGTGCCAGCGTCGGGGGGCTCCGCTCCTACAATGAGCAGTTCTTC
>.|TRBJ1-4|TRBV6-5|few
CASSTGPPAVGEKLFF
TGTGCCAGCAGTACGGGACCGCCGGCGGTGGGCGAAAAACTGTTTTTT
>TRBD1|TRBJ1-1|TRBV7-9|.
CASSPRDRVVGTEAFF
TGTGCCAGCAGCCCCCGGGACAGGGTTGTAGGGACGGAAGCTTTCTTT
>.|TRBJ2-1|TRBV12-3/TRBV12-4|many
CASSSGRGNEQFF
TGTGCCAGCAGCTCGGGCCGAGGGAATGAGCAGTTCTTC
>TRBD1|TRBJ1-6|TRBV7-6|.
CASSVRDRESPLHF
TGTGCCAGCAGCGTCCGGGACAGGGAATCACCCCTCCACTTT
>TRBD1|TRBJ2-7|TRBV28|few
CASSFGGTGTYEQYF
TGTGCCAGCAGTTTCGGGGGGACAGGGACCTACGAGCAGTACTTC
>.|TRBJ1-1|TRBV20-1|few
CSASRSGSNTEAFF
TGCAGTGCTAGTCGATCCGGGTCCAACACTGAAGCTTTCTTT
>TRBD1|TRBJ2-5|TRBV7-2|many
CASTRTGQETQYF
TGTGCCAGCACACGGACAGGCCAAGAGACCCAGTACTTC
>.|TRBJ1-4|TRBV2|.
CASSEGGKLFF
TGTGCCAGCAGTGAAGGGGGGAAACTGTTTTTT
>.|TRBJ2-1|TRBV3-1|many
CASSQGFGTYNEQFF
TGTGCCAGCAGCCAAGGGTTTGGGACCTACAATGAGCAGTTCTTC
>.|TRBJ1-1|TRBV20-1|.
CSTNKDSMNTEAFF
TGCAGTACTAACAAGGATTCCATGAACACTGAAGCTTTCTTT
>.|TRBJ2-7|TRBV6-5|few
CASSYSFRAEATYEQYF
TGTGCCAGCAGTTACTCGTTCCGAGCGGAGGCCACCTACGAGCAGTACTTC
>.|TRBJ1-5|TRBV20-1|few
CSARVSVNSNQPQHF
TGCAGTGCTAGGGTGTCCGTCAATAGCAATCAGCCCCAGCATTTT
>TRBD1|TRBJ2-1|TRBV18|many
CASSPRTGGGNEQFF
TGTGCCAGCTCACCCCGGACAGGGGGAGGAAATGAGCAGTTCTTC
>.|TRBJ1-5|TRBV20-1|few
CSARVQGTGDQPQHF
TGCAGTGCTAGAGTGCAGGGGACGGGCGATCAGCCCCAGCATTTT